A single sample gave rise to the 7 T cell receptor beta chains below, sequenced in a study of blood T cell repertoires in COVID-19. The table came from immunoSEQ multiplex PCR; TCRdb's copy has only in-frame clones and leaves some out. The sample contains a few hundred thousand clones, more than 70% of which appear only once. Sequenced sample: peripheral blood. The receptors derive from a man in his forties with acute or convalescent COVID-19.

The gene calls are TRBV5-1 and TRBJ2-1; 9 bases are shared with TRBD1. The CDR3 spans 15 residues. With 0 bases clipped from V and 7 bases from J, the junction kept 5 bases outside the gene matches. Germline CDR1 SGHRS, CDR2 YFSETQ. The CDR3 loop reads CASSLEGQGFNEQFF. CDR3 DNA sequence: TGCGCCAGCAGCTTGGAGGGACAGGGCTTTAATGAGCAGTTCTTC.

This clone was detected only once. The rearrangement uses TRBV25-1 and TRBJ1-5; 9 bases fit TRBD1. In germline, CDR1 is MGHDK, CDR2 SYGVNS. V was clipped by 5 bases and J by 3 bases; unmatched bases: 8. This CDR3 is built from 16 residues. This CDR3 is CASSPQGQGNNQPQHF. The CDR3 nucleotides are TGTGCCAGCAGTCCCCAGGGACAGGGAAACAATCAGCCCCAGCATTTT.

Only one count was recorded for this clone. The V and J genes are TRBV15 and TRBJ2-3; TRBD1 agrees at 7 bases. In germline, CDR1 is LNHNV, CDR2 YYDKDF (reference sequence). The CDR3 contains 17 residues. V trimming: 0 bases; J trimming: 2 bases; junction bases outside the gene matches: 8. CDR3 sequence: CATSRDPGQGVTDTQYF. CDR3 coding DNA: TGTGCCACCAGCAGAGATCCTGGCCAGGGGGTCACAGATACGCAGTATTTT.

The rearrangement uses TRBV5-6 and TRBJ1-1, with a tentative D call TRBD1 (6 bases). CDR3 length: 15 residues. V was cut by 4 bases and J by 3 bases, with 16 bases left in between. Germline V lookup: CDR1 SGHDT, CDR2 YYEEEE. The CDR3 nucleotides are TGTGCCAGCAGCCCTCGGACAGACCCGGACACTGAAGCTTTCTTT. Amino acid sequence: CASSPRTDPDTEAFF. The whole variable domain, filled in from reference TRBV5-6 and TRBJ1-1, reads DAGVTQSPTHLIKTRGQQVTLRCSPKSGHDTVSWYQQALGQGPQFIFQYYEEEERQRGNFPDRFSGHQFPNYSSELNVNALLLGDSALYLCASSPRTDPDTEAFFGQGTRLTVV.

The chain is built from TRBV6-2 or TRBV6-3 and TRBJ1-1; no clear D gene. Deletions cut 1 base from V and 1 base from J, with 10 bases between. CDR1 and CDR2 from the germline V gene are MNHEY and SVGEGT. This CDR3 is 15 amino acids long. The CDR3 here is CASSYWGGSNTEAFF. CDR3 coding DNA: TGTGCCAGCAGTTACTGGGGAGGGTCGAACACTGAAGCTTTCTTT.

The chain employs TRBV7-3 and TRBJ2-1, with TRBD1 as a possible D gene (6 bases). This CDR3 has 16 residues. Germline V lookup: CDR1 SGHTA, CDR2 FQGTGA. Trimming removed 2 bases from V and 0 bases from J, with 11 bases in between. The chain's CDR3 is CASSLRTVFSYNEQFF. As DNA, the CDR3 is TGTGCCAGCAGCTTACGGACAGTTTTCTCCTACAATGAGCAGTTCTTC.

The chain carries TRBV2 and TRBJ2-7; D might be TRBD1 (6 bases). Germline V CDR1 and CDR2: SNHLY, FYNNEI. The CDR3 length is 13 residues. Trimming cost V 7 bases and J 2 bases, with 12 bases left between them. The chain's CDR3 is CASNEGTTYEQYF. The DNA of the CDR3 is TGTGCCAGCAACGAGGGGACAACCTACGAGCAGTACTTC.